A selection of T cell receptor beta chains follows, all from one sample in a study of beta chain features in type 1 diabetes. Assay used: immunoSEQ multiplex PCR; TCRdb lists only in-frame clones, some missing. The sample holds around 300,000 clones, 14% to 15% seen once. Input material: naive CD4+ T cells from blood. The receptors come from a man between 18 and 35 years old with type 1 diabetes. Both conserved end residues are part of each CDR3. The order of the fields is V gene, J gene, D gene, clone size, CDR3 protein, CDR3 DNA. A D gene is named only where the DNA matches it firmly. Clone size is not always given. Where it is, it says once, few, many or a class for expanded clones.

>TRBV28|TRBJ1-5|-|-
CASTTHSNQPQHF
TGTGCCAGCACGACACATAGCAATCAGCCCCAGCATTTT
>TRBV5-1|TRBJ2-7|TRBD1|-
CASSPGQGIREQYF
TGCGCCAGCAGCCCTGGACAGGGGATACGTGAGCAGTACTTC
>TRBV11-2|TRBJ1-6|TRBD1|-
CASSLVVTGRNSPLHF
TGTGCCAGCAGCTTAGTTGTGACAGGGCGGAATTCACCCCTCCACTTT
>TRBV11-2|TRBJ1-2|TRBD1|-
CASSSYRGPNYGYTF
TGTGCCAGCAGCTCATACAGGGGGCCTAACTATGGCTACACCTTC
>TRBV4-2|TRBJ2-5|TRBD2|few
CASSQDVAGQETQYF
TGTGCCAGCAGCCAAGATGTAGCGGGACAAGAGACCCAGTACTTC
>TRBV6-6|TRBJ1-5|-|-
CASRDYSNQPQHF
TGTGCCAGCAGGGACTATAGCAATCAGCCCCAGCATTTT
>TRBV7-2|TRBJ2-7|TRBD1|few
CASSVPGQGAVEQYF
TGTGCCAGCAGCGTTCCGGGACAGGGGGCTGTCGAGCAGTACTTC
>TRBV5-4|TRBJ2-7|-|-
CASSQGGATYEQYF
TGTGCCAGCAGCCAAGGGGGGGCTACCTACGAGCAGTACTTC
>TRBV4-2|TRBJ2-7|-|-
CASSQPGVPYEQYF
TGTGCCAGCAGCCAACCAGGGGTTCCCTACGAGCAGTACTTC
>TRBV5-1|TRBJ1-2|TRBD1|-
CASSSRDRSGTGTF
TGCGCCAGCAGCTCCCGCGACCGCTCGGGGACAGGGACCTTC
>TRBV7-2|TRBJ2-5|TRBD2|few
CASSTWTSGRETQYF
TGTGCCAGCAGCACCTGGACTAGCGGGCGAGAGACCCAGTACTTC
>TRBV7-2|TRBJ2-3|TRBD2|few
CASSGTGGPDTQYF
TGTGCCAGCAGCGGAACGGGGGGACCAGATACGCAGTATTTT
>TRBV5-1|TRBJ1-1|TRBD1|few
CASSLSVGGGGNTEAFF
TGCGCCAGCAGCCTTTCCGTAGGGGGCGGCGGGAACACTGAAGCTTTCTTT
>TRBV29-1|TRBJ1-1|TRBD1|-
CSVVSGGRTEAFF
TGCAGCGTTGTATCAGGGGGCAGGACTGAAGCTTTCTTT
>TRBV6-1|TRBJ2-3|-|-
CAISRGMRTDTQYF
TGTGCCATTTCCAGGGGAATGCGCACAGATACGCAGTATTTT
>TRBV19|TRBJ2-1|TRBD2|few
CASSMKTGLAGYNEQFF
TGTGCCAGTAGTATGAAAACCGGACTAGCGGGGTACAATGAGCAGTTCTTC
>TRBV19|TRBJ1-2|TRBD1|once
CASRQHKQGLASGYTF
TGTGCCAGTAGACAACATAAACAGGGGTTAGCGAGCGGCTACACCTTC
>TRBV19|TRBJ2-7|-|-
CASSATGFSYEQYF
TGTGCCAGTAGTGCTACAGGGTTTTCCTACGAGCAGTACTTC
>TRBV30|TRBJ1-6|-|-
CAWSLNNSPLHF
TGTGCCTGGAGTCTAAATAATTCACCCCTCCACTTT
>TRBV28|TRBJ1-2|TRBD1|-
CASRTRTGGNYGYTF
TGTGCCAGCCGTACCCGGACAGGGGGTAACTATGGCTACACCTTC
>TRBV6-6|TRBJ2-2|-|-
CASSYTSVGELFF
TGTGCCAGCAGTTACACTTCTGTGGGGGAGCTGTTTTTT
>TRBV29-1|TRBJ1-1|TRBD1|-
CSGRTGTGNTEAFF
TGCAGCGGGCGGACAGGGACAGGGAACACTGAAGCTTTCTTT
>TRBV4-1|TRBJ2-4|-|once
CASSHLLPGRDIQYF
TGCGCCAGCAGCCATCTCTTGCCGGGGAGAGACATTCAGTACTTC
>TRBV10-3|TRBJ2-3|-|-
CAISAGPGGSTDTQYF
TGTGCCATCAGTGCGGGGCCGGGGGGCTCCACAGATACGCAGTATTTT
>TRBV5-1|TRBJ2-5|-|-
CASSFRSGRQETQYF
TGCGCCAGCAGCTTCAGATCCGGGAGACAAGAGACCCAGTACTTC
>TRBV4-2|TRBJ2-3|TRBD2|-
CASSYRGLAGGLIPDTQYF
TGTGCCAGCAGCTATAGAGGACTAGCGGGGGGCTTGATCCCTGATACGCAGTATTTT
>TRBV18|TRBJ2-1|TRBD2|few
CASSSKPGLARLRIYNEQFF
TGTGCCAGCTCATCAAAGCCGGGACTAGCACGCCTTCGCATCTACAATGAGCAGTTCTTC
>TRBV5-4|TRBJ2-3|TRBD2|-
CASSLAGSGGDTQYF
TGTGCCAGCAGCTTGGCCGGGAGCGGGGGAGATACGCAGTATTTT
>TRBV27|TRBJ1-2|-|few
CASSPQSGRGGYGYTF
TGTGCCAGCAGTCCCCAATCCGGACGTGGCGGGTATGGCTACACCTTC
>TRBV12-5|TRBJ2-1|TRBD1|-
CASGWNGDRGYNEQFF
TGTGCTAGTGGTTGGAATGGGGACAGGGGCTACAATGAGCAGTTCTTC